This TCR beta chain was recorded in a study of beta chain features in type 1 diabetes. With respect to this clone: Its antigen is undetermined.

Study-wide findings and caveats: The VDJ junctions of type 1 diabetes patients carried fewer insertions and more deletions. Comparison showed that naive, central memory and Treg TCRB repertoires appeared more similar among patients than among healthy donors. Shortening of TCRB CDR3s, moderate but significant, appeared in all four CD4+ subsets of Type 1 diabetes patients. The study notes PCR might favor shorter templates equally in patients and controls.

As every portion of the isolated RNA was reverse transcribed, the sequencing read expressed TCRB transcripts. Profiled with immunoSEQ multiplex PCR; TCRdb holds only in-frame clones, not every one. The data show roughly 610,000 clones, around 15% seen once. This CDR3 has 13 amino acids. Trimming took 7 bases from V and 7 from J; bases not matched to a gene: 7. The germline V gene has CDR1 MNHEY and CDR2 SVGAGI. This TCR was recovered from a man between 18 and 29 years old in good health. V is TRBV6-5 and J is TRBJ2-1; TRBD2 agrees at 7 bases. Source material: naive CD4+ T cells from blood. This CDR3 is CASKRDERNEQFF. In DNA, the CDR3 is TGTGCCAGCAAGCGGGATGAGAGGAATGAGCAGTTCTTC.